This T cell receptor beta chain was observed in a study of tissue T cells after allogeneic stem cell transplantation. Findings and caveats of the study: Only a limited share of tissue TCRs appeared in blood or spleen. TCR repertoires tracked anatomic similarity, regardless of disease or transplant status.

TCRbeta CDR3 was sequenced at survey depth with template counts. Some clones are missing from TCRdb's copy, which holds only in-frame ones; the method was immunoSEQ multiplex PCR. The table has 48,000 or so clones, about 73% seen once. The V end lost 4 bases, the J end lost 5 bases, and 12 bases lay between the germline ends. This CDR3 is 13 amino acids long. Germline values: CDR1 NNHDY, CDR2 SYVADS. For this clone: Its antigen is not identified. The genes are named according to mouse. The observed sequence ends 1 residue before the CDR3 terminus, with the missing tail filled in from the germline J gene.

The sequence was collected from a pool of C57BL/6 mice in good health. V is TRBV13-3 and J is TRBJ1-2, with D maybe TRBD1 (6 bases). Specimen: sorted cells pooled from one or two spleens. The CDR3 protein is CASSWDTWSDYTF. Partial CDR3 DNA: TGTGCCAGCAGTTGGGACACCTGGTCCGACTACACC.